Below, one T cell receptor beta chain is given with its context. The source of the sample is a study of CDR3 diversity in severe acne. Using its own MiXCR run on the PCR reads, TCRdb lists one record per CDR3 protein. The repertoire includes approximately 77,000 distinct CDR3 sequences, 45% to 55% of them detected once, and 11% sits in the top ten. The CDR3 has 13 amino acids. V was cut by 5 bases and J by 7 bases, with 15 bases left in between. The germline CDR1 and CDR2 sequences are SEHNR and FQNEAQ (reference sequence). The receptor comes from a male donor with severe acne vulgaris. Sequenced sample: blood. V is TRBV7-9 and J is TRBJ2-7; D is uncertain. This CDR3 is CASSDSSAGEQYF. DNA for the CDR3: TGTGCCAGCAGCGACTCAAGTGCCGGGGAGCAGTACTTC.